The T cell receptor beta chain under discussion was sequenced for a study of T cell responses to AZD1222 COVID-19 vaccine. Findings and limits, study-wide: Regions 160-218 and 743-854 dominated among vaccine-associated CD4 TCRs spanning spike. Repertoires were obtained only post-peak T cell response. A reported finding is that nearly half of spike-specific TCRs target unmutated variant regions.

Concerning this clone itself: What it recognizes is unknown.

Profiled with immunoSEQ multiplex PCR; TCRdb holds only in-frame clones, not every one. Of around 150,000 clones in the sample, over 85% were seen once. V shed 0 bases and J 2 bases; nucleotides not matched to a gene: 4. The CDR3 totals 16 residues. The germline CDR1 and CDR2 sequences are MNHEY and SVGAGI. The receptor comes from an adult who received the AZD1222 COVID-19 vaccine. V usage is TRBV6-5 and J usage is TRBJ1-2; 9 nucleotides line up with TRBD1. The source was peripheral blood, collected 28 days after the second AZD1222 dose. Here the CDR3 reads CASSYSGTGLNYGYTF. For the CDR3, the DNA is TGTGCCAGCAGTTACTCCGGGACAGGGCTAAACTATGGCTACACCTTC.